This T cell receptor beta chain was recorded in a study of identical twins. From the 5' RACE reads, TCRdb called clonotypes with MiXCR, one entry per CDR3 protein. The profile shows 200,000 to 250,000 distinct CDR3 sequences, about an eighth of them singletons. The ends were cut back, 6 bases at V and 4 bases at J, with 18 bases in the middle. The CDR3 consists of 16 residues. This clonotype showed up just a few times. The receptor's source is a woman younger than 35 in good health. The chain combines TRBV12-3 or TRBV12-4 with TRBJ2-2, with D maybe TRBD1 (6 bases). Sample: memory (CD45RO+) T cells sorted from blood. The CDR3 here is CASSPNLGQGTGELFF. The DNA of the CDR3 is TGTGCCAGCAGCCCAAACTTGGGACAAGGCACCGGGGAGCTGTTTTTT.